This T cell receptor (beta chain) emerged from a study of blood T cell repertoires in COVID-19. About the research overall: The study drew acute and convalescent COVID-19 samples from the United States, Italy and Spain. The cDNA or gDNA used as material had been derived from T cells, B-cell-depleted T cells, or PBMCs.

Per the original data handling: Estimates of nucleated cell counts were drawn from the amplification of reference gene primers. Produced via immunoSEQ multiplex PCR; TCRdb's table is partial and in-frame only. From that table come the V and J calls and clone size; the DNA was used to work out D and trimming. Here the sample spans about 440,000 clones, 75% to 90% being singletons. The sequenced material came from peripheral blood. The receptor was derived from a woman aged 25 to 39 with acute or convalescent COVID-19.

The CDR3 loop reads CASSHSVTSGGAVTDTQYF. The DNA of the CDR3 is TGTGCCAGCAGCCACTCGGTGACTAGCGGGGGGGCTGTAACAGATACGCAGTATTTT. The chain joins TRBV4-2 to TRBJ2-3; 14 bases are a match to TRBD2. Germline CDR1 and CDR2: LGHNA and YNFKEQ. This CDR3 has 19 residues. V was clipped by 3 bases and J by 3 bases; unmatched bases: 11.